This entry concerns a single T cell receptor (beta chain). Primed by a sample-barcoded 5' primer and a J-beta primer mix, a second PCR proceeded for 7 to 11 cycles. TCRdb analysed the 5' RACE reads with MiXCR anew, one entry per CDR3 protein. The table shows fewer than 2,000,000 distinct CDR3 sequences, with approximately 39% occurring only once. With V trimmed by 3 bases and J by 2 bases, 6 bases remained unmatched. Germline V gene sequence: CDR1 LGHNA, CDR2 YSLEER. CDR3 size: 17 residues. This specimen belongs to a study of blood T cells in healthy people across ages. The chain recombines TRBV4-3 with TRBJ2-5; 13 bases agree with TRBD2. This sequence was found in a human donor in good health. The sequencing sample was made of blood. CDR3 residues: CASSQGGLAGSQETQYF. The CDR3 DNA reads TGCGCCAGCAGCCAGGGGGGACTAGCGGGGAGTCAAGAGACCCAGTACTTC.